The TCR beta chain under discussion was sequenced for a study of beta chain features in type 1 diabetes. As concerns this clone: Its antigen is not identified.

Expressed TCRB transcripts got sequenced, as all isolated RNA was reverse transcribed. The method was immunoSEQ multiplex PCR; TCRdb's version includes in-frame clones alone and lacks a portion of them. Among fewer than 300,000 clones listed, around 21% were seen once. Germline V lookup: CDR1 SQVTM, CDR2 ANQGSEA. The CDR3 has 12 amino acids. Deletions cut 6 bases from V and 0 bases from J, with 8 bases between. Findings and caveats of the study: The study found moderately but significantly shorter TCRB CDR3s in all four CD4+ subsets of Type 1 diabetes patients.

This TCR was recovered from a middle-aged woman with type 1 diabetes. What was sequenced was naive CD4+ T cells from blood. The rearrangement links TRBV29-1 to TRBJ1-1; no firm D call. The CDR3 region is CSVATVNTEAFF. CDR3 nucleotides: TGCAGCGTAGCAACGGTGAACACTGAAGCTTTCTTT.